These 20 T cell receptor beta chains were sequenced from one sample in a study of T cell responses to AZD1222 COVID-19 vaccine. Here immunoSEQ multiplex PCR was the method, and the copy in TCRdb shows in-frame clones only, minus some. The sample contains around 140,000 clones, 65% to 90% of which appear only once. Sample: peripheral blood, taken 28 days after the second dose of the MenACWY control vaccine. The source of these receptors is an adult who received the MenACWY meningococcal vaccine as a control.

The rearrangement uses TRBV11-2 and TRBJ2-1, with 8 bases aligning to TRBD2. Germline V lookup: CDR1 SGHAT, CDR2 FQNNGV. Losses at the gene ends were 1 base for V and 4 bases for J; bases not matched to a gene: 6. The CDR3 totals 16 residues. Here the CDR3 DNA reads TGTGCCAGCAGCTTAGGCCTAGCGGGTTATTACAATGAGCAGTTCTTC. Translation gives CASSLGLAGYYNEQFF.

V is TRBV9 and J is TRBJ1-2, with unresolved D. The CDR3 loop spans 13 amino acids. The germline gives CDR1 SGDLS, CDR2 YYNGEE. V was pared by 0 bases and J by 4 bases, with 7 bases between. CDR3 coding DNA: TGTGCCAGCAGCGTAGGAAAGCCCTATGGCTACACCTTC. It is translated as CASSVGKPYGYTF.

The chain uses TRBV6-4 and TRBJ2-3; no clear D gene. Germline loops: CDR1 MRHNA, CDR2 SNTAGT. The CDR3 covers 14 residues. Trimming removed 9 bases from V and 2 bases from J, with 15 bases in between. This CDR3 reads CASGPSFDTDTQYF. The CDR3 region has the DNA TGTGCCAGTGGTCCTAGTTTTGACACAGATACGCAGTATTTT.

The V and J genes are TRBV2 and TRBJ1-2, with a tentative D call TRBD1 (6 bases). V was shortened by 5 bases and J by 7 bases, with 11 bases between the two germline ends. This CDR3 region has 12 residues. Germline V gene data show CDR1 as SNHLY and CDR2 as FYNNEI. The CDR3 region has the DNA TGTGCCAGCAGTTATGACAGGTCTGGCTACACCTTC. Translation gives CASSYDRSGYTF.

This clone has just one count. The chain combines TRBV6-5 with TRBJ1-1; weak D call: TRBD1 (6 bases). The V end was cut by 7 bases, the J end by 8 bases, with 20 bases between. Germline CDR1 is MNHEY and CDR2 is SVGAGI. The CDR3 length is 14 residues. For the CDR3, the DNA is TGTGCCAGCATCACTATCGGGGGGCGTAGGGAAGCTTTCTTT. Amino acid sequence: CASITIGGRREAFF.

This chain links TRBV25-1 with TRBJ1-1; D is unclear. Per the germline V gene, CDR1 is MGHDK and CDR2 is SYGVNS. V was pared by 7 bases and J by 3 bases, with 12 bases between. The CDR3 length is 13 residues. CDR3 amino acids: CASTDAFDTEAFF. CDR3 in DNA: TGTGCCAGCACTGACGCTTTCGACACTGAAGCTTTCTTT.

This clone appeared a single time. The genes are TRBV6-4 and TRBJ2-2; TRBD2 matches 9 bases. Germline trimming cut 9 bases from V and 6 bases from J; bases unmatched to any gene: 2. The CDR3 has 12 residues. Germline CDR1 and CDR2: MRHNA and SNTAGT. The CDR3 loop is CASSGSPGELFF. In DNA form, the CDR3 reads TGTGCCAGTAGCGGGAGCCCCGGGGAGCTGTTTTTT.

The chain carries TRBV2 and TRBJ2-7; D tentatively fits TRBD1 or TRBD2 (5 bases each). Trimming removed 10 bases at V and 3 bases at J, with 16 bases between. In germline, CDR1 is SNHLY, CDR2 FYNNEI. The length of the CDR3 is 13 residues. In DNA form, the CDR3 reads TGTGCCACCCAGGGAGTGGGCCACTACGAGCAGTACGTC. Its translation: CATQGVGHYEQYV.

The chain links TRBV11-2 to TRBJ1-5; 7 nucleotides line up with TRBD1. CDR1 is SGHAT and CDR2 is FQNNGV in the germline V gene. J was trimmed by 5 bases and V by 3 bases; bases with no gene match: 7. The CDR3 has 15 residues. The CDR3 DNA reads as TGTGCCAGCAGCTTGAGACAGGGTGGGGATCAGCCCCAGCATTTT. This encodes CASSLRQGGDQPQHF.

V is TRBV7-6 and J is TRBJ1-5, with 9 bases aligning to TRBD1. Germline V gene sequence: CDR1 SGHVS, CDR2 FNYEAQ. The V gene end was trimmed by 5 bases and the J gene end by 4 bases; junction bases not matched to a gene: 6. The CDR3 has 15 residues. CDR3 bases: TGTGCCAGCAGCAAGTTACAGGGGGCTAATCAGCCCCAGCATTTT. This encodes CASSKLQGANQPQHF.

The chain carries TRBV18 and TRBJ1-1, with 7 bases identical to TRBD1. In germline, CDR1 is KGHSH, CDR2 LQKENI. V gave up 4 bases and J gave up 4 bases; unmatched junction bases: 15. This CDR3 is built from 17 residues. The CDR3 reads CASSLFVVGQGGTEAFF. CDR3 coding DNA: TGTGCCAGCTCACTTTTTGTTGTGGGGCAGGGGGGCACTGAAGCTTTCTTT.

The chain combines TRBV6-1 with TRBJ1-5; 11 bases fit TRBD1. Per germline, CDR1 MNHNS and CDR2 SASEGT. V lost 4 bases to trimming and J lost 1 base; unmatched junction nucleotides: 3. The CDR3 totals 16 residues. The CDR3 region is CASSGTGGVSNQPQHF. The CDR3 DNA is TGTGCCAGCAGTGGGACAGGGGGCGTAAGCAATCAGCCCCAGCATTTT.

The genes are TRBV6-1 and TRBJ2-1, with D maybe TRBD1 (6 bases). CDR1 and CDR2 (germline): MNHNS, SASEGT. Trimming took off 6 bases at V and 4 bases at J, with 10 bases between the two ends. This CDR3 comprises 13 residues. CDR3 coding DNA: TGTGCCAGCAGCGCCGGACAGTACAATGAGCAGTTCTTC. This sequence encodes CASSAGQYNEQFF.

The chain joins TRBV30 to TRBJ2-5; 9 nucleotides line up with TRBD2. CDR1 is GTSNPN, CDR2 SVGIG, per germline (reference sequence). Trimming took 3 bases from V and 4 from J; bases not matched to a gene: 9. The CDR3 contains 15 residues. In nucleotides, the CDR3 is TGTGCCTGGAGGGGGGGGCTAGCGGGAACAGAGACCCAGTACTTC. This translates into CAWRGGLAGTETQYF.

V usage is TRBV28 and J usage is TRBJ2-7; tentative D call: TRBD2 (5 bases). This CDR3 is built from 15 residues. Per the germline V gene, CDR1 is MDHEN and CDR2 is SYDVKM. V gave up 4 bases and J gave up 3 bases, with 16 bases separating them. The CDR3 DNA sequence: TGTGCCAGCAGTTCAGGAGGTGGGCGCCACTACGAGCAGTACGTC. Protein: CASSSGGGRHYEQYV.

V and J are TRBV29-1 and TRBJ1-3; D unclear. CDR1 and CDR2 from the germline V gene are SQVTM and ANQGSEA. Deletions cut 5 bases from V and 2 bases from J, with 7 bases between. The CDR3 runs 12 residues. This CDR3 reads CSVWTAGNTIYF. In nucleotides, the CDR3 is TGCAGCGTTTGGACGGCTGGAAACACCATATATTTT.

This clone has a single count. The chain has TRBV3-1 (or the pseudogene TRBV3-2) and TRBJ2-3, with 11 nucleotides matching TRBD2. The germline CDR1 and CDR2 sequences are LGHDT and YNNKEL (reference sequence). V shed 8 bases, J shed 6 bases, and the junction held 10 bases outside the gene matches. The CDR3 runs 15 residues. The CDR3 is CASRSGTSGLDTQYF. The CDR3 nucleotides are TGTGCCAGCCGCTCCGGGACTAGCGGTTTGGATACGCAGTATTTT.

This clone was seen only a few times. The chain joins TRBV18 to TRBJ2-7, with TRBD1 matching over 9 bases. The CDR3 has 14 residues. Germline loops: CDR1 KGHSH, CDR2 LQKENI. The V gene end was trimmed by 1 base and the J gene end by 7 bases; junction bases not matched to a gene: 5. The CDR3 loop reads CASSPQQGAREQYV. CDR3 bases: TGTGCCAGCTCACCACAACAGGGGGCGCGGGAGCAGTACGTC.

The gene calls are TRBV29-1 and TRBJ2-3; D not certain. The CDR3 consists of 12 residues. V was shortened by 1 base and J by 7 bases, with 9 bases between the two germline ends. The germline V gene encodes CDR1 SQVTM and CDR2 ANQGSEA. The CDR3 sequence is CSVEGALYTQYF. For the CDR3, the DNA is TGCAGCGTTGAAGGTGCCCTGTATACGCAGTATTTT.

The chain combines TRBV7-8 with TRBJ2-7; D gene uncertain. V was shortened by 5 bases and J by 3 bases, with 17 bases between the two germline ends. This CDR3 comprises 15 residues. Germline lookup yields CDR1 SGHVS and CDR2 FQNEAQ. CDR3 region: CASSLVPGSSYEQYV. The CDR3 nucleotides read TGTGCCAGCAGCCTAGTACCCGGTTCGAGCTACGAGCAGTACGTC.